This TCR beta chain is drawn from a study of blood T cell repertoires in COVID-19. The data were produced by immunoSEQ multiplex PCR, yet TCRdb's version contains in-frame clones alone and is incomplete. The table records some 200,000 clones, about 88% of them present only once. The CDR3 has 15 amino acids. Per the germline V gene, CDR1 is MDHEN and CDR2 is SYDVKM. Trimming removed 6 bases from V and 3 bases from J; junction bases left unmatched: 7. This receptor was identified in a man between 50 and 59 years old with COVID-19, enrolled during active disease. Specimen: peripheral blood. V gene TRBV28 combines with J gene TRBJ2-1, with 8 bases lining up with TRBD1. CDR3 sequence (DNA): TGTGCCAGCAGCCTGACAGGGGTGGGCTACAATGAGCAGTTCTTC. This codes for CASSLTGVGYNEQFF.